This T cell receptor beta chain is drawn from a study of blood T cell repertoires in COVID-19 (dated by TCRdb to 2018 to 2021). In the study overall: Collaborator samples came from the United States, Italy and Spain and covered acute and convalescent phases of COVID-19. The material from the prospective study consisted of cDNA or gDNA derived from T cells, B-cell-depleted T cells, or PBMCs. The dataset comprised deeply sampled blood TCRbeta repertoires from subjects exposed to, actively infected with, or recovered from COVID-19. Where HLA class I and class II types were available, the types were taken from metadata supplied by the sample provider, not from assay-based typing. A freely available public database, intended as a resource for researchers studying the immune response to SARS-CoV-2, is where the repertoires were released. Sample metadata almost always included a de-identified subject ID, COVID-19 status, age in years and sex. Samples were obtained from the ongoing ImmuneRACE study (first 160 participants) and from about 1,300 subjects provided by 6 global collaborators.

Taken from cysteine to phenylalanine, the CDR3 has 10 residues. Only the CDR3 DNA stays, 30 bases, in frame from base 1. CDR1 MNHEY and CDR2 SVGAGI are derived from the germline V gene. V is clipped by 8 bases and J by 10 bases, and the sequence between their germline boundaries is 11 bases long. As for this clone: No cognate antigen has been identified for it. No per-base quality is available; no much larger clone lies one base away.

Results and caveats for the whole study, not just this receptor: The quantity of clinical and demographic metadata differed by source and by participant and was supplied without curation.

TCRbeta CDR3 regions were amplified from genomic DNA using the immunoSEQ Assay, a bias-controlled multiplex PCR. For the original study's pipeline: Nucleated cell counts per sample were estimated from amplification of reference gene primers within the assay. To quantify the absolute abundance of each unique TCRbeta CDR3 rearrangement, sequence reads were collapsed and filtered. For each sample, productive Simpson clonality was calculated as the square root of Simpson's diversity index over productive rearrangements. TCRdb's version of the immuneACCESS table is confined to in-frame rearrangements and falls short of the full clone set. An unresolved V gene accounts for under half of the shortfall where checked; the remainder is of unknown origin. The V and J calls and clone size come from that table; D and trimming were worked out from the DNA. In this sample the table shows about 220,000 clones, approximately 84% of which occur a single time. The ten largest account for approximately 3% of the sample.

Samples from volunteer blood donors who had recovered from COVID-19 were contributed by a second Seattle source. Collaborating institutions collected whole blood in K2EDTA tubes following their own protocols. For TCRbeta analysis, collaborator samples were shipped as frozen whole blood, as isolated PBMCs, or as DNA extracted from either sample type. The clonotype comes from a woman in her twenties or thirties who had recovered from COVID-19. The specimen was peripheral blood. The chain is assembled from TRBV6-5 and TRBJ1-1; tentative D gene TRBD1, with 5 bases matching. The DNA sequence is TGTGCCAGCGGTATCCAGGGAGCTTTCTTT. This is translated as CASGIQGAFF.